This record looks at one TCR beta chain sequence and its context. This CDR3 comprises 13 residues. Germline lookup yields CDR1 DFQATT and CDR2 SNEGSKA (reference sequence). V lost 3 bases, J lost 5 bases, and 13 bases lay in between. The data derive from a study of T-cell reconstitution after alpha-beta-depleted transplantation in children. As it was prepared, the TCRbeta library received unique molecular identifiers. One entry per CDR3 protein, called by TCRdb with MiXCR from the PCR reads. Among some 240,000 distinct CDR3 sequences listed, approximately 9.9% were seen once. The material sequenced was PBMCs from the stem cell graft donor, taken from the stem cell graft. The V gene is TRBV20-1, the J gene TRBJ1-2; D not certain. The origin of this receptor is a human donor who donated a stem cell graft to a child with SCID. CDR3 sequence: CSASGPEGYGYTF. The CDR3 bases are TGCAGTGCTAGTGGGCCAGAGGGATATGGCTACACCTTC.